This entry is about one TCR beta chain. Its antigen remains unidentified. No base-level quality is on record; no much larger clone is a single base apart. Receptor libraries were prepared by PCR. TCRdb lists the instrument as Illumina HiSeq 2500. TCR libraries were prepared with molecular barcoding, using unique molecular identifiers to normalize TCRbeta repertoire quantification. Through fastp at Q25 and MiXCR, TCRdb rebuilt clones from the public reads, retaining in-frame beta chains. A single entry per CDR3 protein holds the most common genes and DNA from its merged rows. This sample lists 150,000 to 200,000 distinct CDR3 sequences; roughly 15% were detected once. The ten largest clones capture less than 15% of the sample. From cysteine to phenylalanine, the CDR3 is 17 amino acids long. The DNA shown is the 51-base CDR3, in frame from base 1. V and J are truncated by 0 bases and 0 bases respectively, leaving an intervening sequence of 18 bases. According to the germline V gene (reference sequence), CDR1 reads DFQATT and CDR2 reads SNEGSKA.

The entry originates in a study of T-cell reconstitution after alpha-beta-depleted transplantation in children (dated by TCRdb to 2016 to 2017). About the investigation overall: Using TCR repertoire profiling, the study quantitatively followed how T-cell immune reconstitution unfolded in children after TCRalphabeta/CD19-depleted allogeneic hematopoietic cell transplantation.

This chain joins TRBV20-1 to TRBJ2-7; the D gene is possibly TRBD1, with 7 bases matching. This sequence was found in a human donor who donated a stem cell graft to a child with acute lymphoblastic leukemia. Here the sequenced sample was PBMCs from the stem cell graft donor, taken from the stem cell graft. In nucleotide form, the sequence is TGCAGTGCTAGAGATCTCGGGGGACAGTCTAGCTCCTACGAGCAGTACTTC. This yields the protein CSARDLGGQSSSYEQYF.